Listed below are T cell receptor beta chains from one sample, sequenced in a study. One entry per CDR3 protein, called by TCRdb with MiXCR from the 5' RACE reads. The sample consists of 35,000 to 55,000 distinct CDR3 sequences, roughly 22% of them appearing once. The sample taken for sequencing was Tregs sorted from a lymph node. The receptors come from a female donor with breast cancer. CDR3s include the opening cysteine and the closing phenylalanine or tryptophan. D genes are given only for firm matches. Size tells how often a clone was seen (once, few, many) or the class of an expanded clone, and some rows leave it out.

v_gene	abundance	d_gene	j_gene	CDR3nt	CDR3aa
TRBV27	-	-	TRBJ2-7	TGTGCCAGCAGTTTTAGGGGGACCCCCTACGAGCAGTACTTC	CASSFRGTPYEQYF
TRBV11-2	many	TRBD2	TRBJ2-3	TGTGCCACCGCGGGAAAGGGAGGGCTCACAGATACGCAGTATTTT	CATAGKGGLTDTQYF
TRBV11-3	-	TRBD1	TRBJ1-3	TGTGCCAGCTCGACAGGGGTAGGAAACACCATATATTTT	CASSTGVGNTIYF
TRBV24-1	few	-	TRBJ2-1	TGTGCCACCAGTGATTCGGACAGAGATTACAATGAGCAGTTCTTC	CATSDSDRDYNEQFF
TRBV5-1	-	-	TRBJ1-1	TGCGCCAGCAGCTTGGATTCGGGTGAAGCTTCCTTT	CASSLDSGEASF
TRBV4-1	many	-	TRBJ2-5	TGCGCCAGCAGCCAAGCCCGGGACACTCAAGAGACCCAGTACTTC	CASSQARDTQETQYF
TRBV4-1	many	TRBD2	TRBJ2-7	TGCGCCAGCAGCCAATCTGCGGGAGGAACCTACGAGCAGTACTTC	CASSQSAGGTYEQYF
TRBV29-1	-	-	TRBJ2-1	TGCAGCGTTGAAGCCGTGTATGAGCAGTTCTTC	CSVEAVYEQFF
TRBV12-3/TRBV12-4	few	-	TRBJ2-2	TGTGCCGGCAGTCTTCTAGGGGGAGTCGGCACCGGGGAGCTGTTTTTT	CAGSLLGGVGTGELFF
TRBV4-2	few	-	TRBJ2-2	TGTGCCAGCAGCCAAGCGTCAAACCTTCGAGGGGGACCGAACACCGGGGAGCTGTTTTTT	CASSQASNLRGGPNTGELFF
TRBV12-3/TRBV12-4	-	TRBD2	TRBJ2-3	TGTGTTCGCGGGAGGACTAGCACAGATACGCAGTATTTT	CVRGRTSTDTQYF
TRBV5-1	many	-	TRBJ2-3	TGCGCCAGCAGCTTTCTGCGGACAGATACGCAGTATTTT	CASSFLRTDTQYF
TRBV6-1	many	TRBD2	TRBJ2-5	TGTGCCAGCAGTAGACTAGCGGGAGGCCAAGAGACCCAGTACTTC	CASSRLAGGQETQYF
TRBV7-3	-	TRBD2	TRBJ2-1	TGTGCCAGCAGCTTAACGGGACTAGCGGACAAGGAGCAGTTCTTC	CASSLTGLADKEQFF
TRBV20-1	-	-	TRBJ2-5	TGCAGTGCTAGAGATATCCAGCAGGAGACCCAGTACTTC	CSARDIQQETQYF
TRBV6-1	many	-	TRBJ1-1	TGTGCCAGCAGTTCAAAGACCCGCGAGGACACTGAAGCTTTCTTT	CASSSKTREDTEAFF
TRBV12-3/TRBV12-4	-	-	TRBJ1-3	TGTGCCAGCAGCGTTAACTCTGGGAACACCATATATTTT	CASSVNSGNTIYF
TRBV4-1	-	TRBD2	TRBJ2-1	TGCGCCAGCAGCCAAGAGAGCGGGAGCTCCTACAATGAGCAGTTCTTC	CASSQESGSSYNEQFF
TRBV2	many	TRBD1	TRBJ2-1	TGTGCCAGCGGTCGACAGGGATCCCATGAGCAGTTCTTC	CASGRQGSHEQFF
TRBV12-3/TRBV12-4	many	-	TRBJ2-7	TGTGCCAGCAGTCTAGCCGATCGGAGCTCCTACGAGCAGTACTTC	CASSLADRSSYEQYF
TRBV20-1	many	TRBD1	TRBJ1-5	TGCAGTGCTACCCGGGACAGGGAGTTTGGACAGCCCCAGCATTTT	CSATRDREFGQPQHF
TRBV20-1	many	TRBD1	TRBJ1-1	TGCAGTGCTAGATTGTCAGGGGGCACTGAAGCTTTCTTT	CSARLSGGTEAFF
TRBV7-8	many	TRBD2	TRBJ2-5	TGTGCCAGCAGCTTAGGACTAGCGGGGGGGCAAGAGACCCAGTACTTC	CASSLGLAGGQETQYF
TRBV25-1	many	TRBD1	TRBJ1-1	TGTGCCAGCACCGACTCGGGACAGGGGGCCACCTGGGGCACTGAAGCTTTCTTT	CASTDSGQGATWGTEAFF
TRBV5-4	few	-	TRBJ1-3	TGTGCCAGCAGCTTCGACAAGTCTGGAAACACCATATATTTT	CASSFDKSGNTIYF
TRBV5-1	-	-	TRBJ2-1	TGCGCCAGCAGCTTGGAGTATGAGATCTCCTACAATGAGCAGTTCTTC	CASSLEYEISYNEQFF
TRBV7-2	many	TRBD1	TRBJ2-5	TGTGCCAGCAGCCAGAACAGGGGGCGAGAGACCCAGTACTTC	CASSQNRGRETQYF
TRBV4-2	-	-	TRBJ2-1	TGTGCCAGCAGCCAAGATCCCGGGGACTCCTACAATGAGCAGTTCTTC	CASSQDPGDSYNEQFF
TRBV4-1	few	TRBD2	TRBJ2-3	TGCGCCAGCAGCCATAACAGCGGGGGGGCAGGGGCGCAGTATTTT	CASSHNSGGAGAQYF
TRBV4-1	few	TRBD1	TRBJ2-7	TGCGCCGGCAGCTCCTCGACAGGGGCCCCCTACGAGCAGTACTTC	CAGSSSTGAPYEQYF
TRBV4-1	many	TRBD1	TRBJ2-7	TGCGCCAGCAGCCCAGGGACAGGGGGCTACGAGCAGTACTTC	CASSPGTGGYEQYF
TRBV20-1	few	TRBD1	TRBJ1-5	TGCAGTGCACCGGGACAGTTCCATCAGCCCCAGCATTTT	CSAPGQFHQPQHF
TRBV20-1	few	TRBD1	TRBJ1-5	TGCAGTGCGCTCGCGGGACAGGGACATCGTCAGCCCCAGCATTTT	CSALAGQGHRQPQHF
TRBV29-1	few	TRBD2	TRBJ2-7	TGCAGCGGAATGACTAGCGGCTACGAGCAGTACTTC	CSGMTSGYEQYF
TRBV5-1	many	TRBD1	TRBJ2-7	TGCGCCAGCAGCGCCGACAGGGGGACCTACGAGCAGTACTTC	CASSADRGTYEQYF
TRBV10-3	few	-	TRBJ2-3	TGTGCCATCAGTGAAGAGGACACTACAGATACGCAGTATTTT	CAISEEDTTDTQYF
TRBV19	-	-	TRBJ1-1	TGTGCCAGTATCAACGTCACAAGGAACACTGAAGCTTTCTTT	CASINVTRNTEAFF
TRBV28	many	TRBD1	TRBJ2-7	TGTGCCAGCAGTTTAACGGGACAGTACTACGAGCAGTACTTC	CASSLTGQYYEQYF
TRBV7-2	-	-	TRBJ2-7	TGTGCCGGCAGCTTAGGCGGGAACTACGAGCAGTACTTC	CAGSLGGNYEQYF
TRBV30	few	TRBD1	TRBJ2-7	TGTGCCTGGAGGGGAACAGACAGGGGGAGGTACGAGCAGTACTTC	CAWRGTDRGRYEQYF
TRBV5-1	-	-	TRBJ1-5	TGCGCCAGCAGCTTACTCCCCGTGGGGGAGGGGAATCAGCCCCAGCATTTT	CASSLLPVGEGNQPQHF
TRBV6-2/TRBV6-3	few	TRBD1	TRBJ1-1	TGTGCCAGCAGTTACGAGACAGGGGTTTTTGAAGCTTTCTTT	CASSYETGVFEAFF
TRBV9	-	TRBD2	TRBJ2-1	TGTGCCAGCAGCGTACGTGGAGCGGGAGCTTCTTACAATGAGCAGTTCTTC	CASSVRGAGASYNEQFF
TRBV20-1	-	-	TRBJ2-3	TGCAGTGCTAGAGACACCGGGTTGGGGGATGCAGATACGCAGTATTTT	CSARDTGLGDADTQYF
TRBV4-2	-	-	TRBJ1-2	TGTGCCAGCAGCCAAGATCTGGAGGGCGACTATGGCTACACCTTC	CASSQDLEGDYGYTF
TRBV5-6	few	-	TRBJ2-5	TGTGCCAGCAGCTTGGACGACCTACAAGAGACCCAGTACTTC	CASSLDDLQETQYF
TRBV30	-	-	TRBJ1-2	TGTGCCTGGAGTGGGGGACGGCTTACTTATGGCTACACCTTC	CAWSGGRLTYGYTF
TRBV7-2	-	TRBD1	TRBJ1-1	TGTGCCAGCAGCGAGAAGGGACAGCTCTTCATCGGAGAAGCTTTCTTT	CASSEKGQLFIGEAFF
TRBV20-1	many	-	TRBJ2-3	TGCAGTGCTAGAGATGCCCGGCAAAGCACAGATACGCAGTATTTT	CSARDARQSTDTQYF
TRBV27	few	TRBD2	TRBJ2-1	TGTGCCAGCAGCCTCAGGGCGGGAGGGATACACAATGAGCAGTTCTTC	CASSLRAGGIHNEQFF
TRBV28	many	-	TRBJ2-3	TGTGCCAGCAGTCAGCTTACTAGCTCCACAGATACGCAGTATTTT	CASSQLTSSTDTQYF
TRBV21-1	few	-	TRBJ2-6	TGTGCCAGCAGCAAAGGCGGCTTTGGGGCCAACGTCCTGACTTTC	CASSKGGFGANVLTF
TRBV2	-	TRBD1	TRBJ1-2	TGTGCCAGCAGGGGACAGGGGAACCAATACTATGGCTACACCTTC	CASRGQGNQYYGYTF
TRBV13	few	TRBD1	TRBJ2-1	TGTGCCAGCAGCCCGGACAGGGGGGTAAGAAATGAGCAGTTCTTC	CASSPDRGVRNEQFF
TRBV9	once	TRBD2	TRBJ2-2	TGTGCCAGCAGCATAGGGACTAGCGGGAGGGACACCGGGGAGCTGTTTTTT	CASSIGTSGRDTGELFF
TRBV7-6	-	-	TRBJ2-1	TGTGCCAGCAGCTCATCCGGGACAACGAGCTCCTACAATGAGCAGTTCTTC	CASSSSGTTSSYNEQFF
TRBV29-1	few	-	TRBJ2-5	TGCAGCGTTGAAGCAGGGATTGAGACCCAGTACTTC	CSVEAGIETQYF
TRBV27	-	-	TRBJ2-6	TGTGCCAGCAGTTTATTAGGGGGAACCGGGGCCAACGTCCTGACTTTC	CASSLLGGTGANVLTF
TRBV5-6	-	TRBD2	TRBJ2-1	TGTGCCAGCAGCTTGGCTAGCGGCTACAATGAGCAGTTCTTC	CASSLASGYNEQFF